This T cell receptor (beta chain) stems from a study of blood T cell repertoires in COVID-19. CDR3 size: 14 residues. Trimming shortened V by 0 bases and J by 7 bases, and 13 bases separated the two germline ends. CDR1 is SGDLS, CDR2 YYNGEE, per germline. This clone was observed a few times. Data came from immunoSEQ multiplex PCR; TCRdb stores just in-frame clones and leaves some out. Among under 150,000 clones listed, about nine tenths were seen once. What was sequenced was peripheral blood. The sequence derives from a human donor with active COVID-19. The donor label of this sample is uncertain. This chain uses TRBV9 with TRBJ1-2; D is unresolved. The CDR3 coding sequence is TGTGCCAGCAGCGTAGGAGGGAGATACGGTGGCTACACCTTC. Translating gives CASSVGGRYGGYTF.